This T cell receptor (beta chain) was documented in a study of blood T cell repertoires in COVID-19. Study information: From the United States, Italy and Spain came samples of acute and convalescent COVID-19. From T cells, B-cell-depleted T cells, or PBMCs came the material, which was cDNA or gDNA.

Source study methods: Estimation of nucleated cell counts was performed using reference gene primer amplification. Generated by immunoSEQ multiplex PCR, the TCRdb table keeps only in-frame clones and is missing some. The D gene and trimming were derived from the DNA, and the V and J assignments and clone size from that table. The table shows tens of thousands of clones, with 80% to 90% occurring only once. CDR1 is KGHDR and CDR2 is SFDVKD in the germline V gene. Germline trimming cut 5 bases from V and 5 bases from J; bases unmatched to any gene: 7. The CDR3 has 14 residues. Material: peripheral blood. This clonotype was sampled from a man aged 50 to 60 with active COVID-19. The chain recombines TRBV24-1 with TRBJ1-2; 7 bases map to TRBD1. The DNA for the CDR3 is TGTGCCACCAGTGTTGCCGGGACAGATTATGGCTACACCTTC. It is translated as CATSVAGTDYGYTF.